This TCR beta chain was recorded in a study of CXCR3-negative and CXCR3-positive naive CD8 T cells. Notes on the study in general: Naive CXCR3-negative cells resembled naive CXCR3-positive cells in TRBV-TRBJ usage; memory cells differed.

The libraries of TRB cDNA were prepared using 5' RACE with UMI labels. TCRdb re-analyzed the 5' RACE reads; it lists each CDR3 protein once, without DNA. The sample spans 70,000 to 95,000 distinct CDR3 sequences; the ten largest clones claim approximately 1.7%. Regarding this clonotype: Antigen unknown.

Material: naive CXCR3- CD8+ T cells from blood. Specified subset: CD45RO-CCR7+CD27+CD95- naive CD8+ T cells lacking CXCR3 (TNR3-). The source is a human donor in good health. Some clones in this sample may be carry-over from other donors' samples.

Here the CDR3 reads CASSGQGTYEQYF. The chain joins TRBV25-1 to TRBJ2-7; TCRdb indicates TRBD1, and absent DNA this call remains unverified. The CDR3 loop spans 13 amino acids. CDR1 is MGHDK and CDR2 is SYGVNS in the germline V gene.